The 21 T cell receptor beta chains given below trace back to one sample, sequenced in a study of shared clonotypes between healthy human individuals. The repertoire was sequenced with immunoSEQ multiplex PCR; TCRdb's copy has only in-frame clones and lacks some. The table records around 2.3 million clones, 90% to 97% of them present only once. The specimen sequenced was naive CD4+ T cells sorted from blood. The subset: CD45RA+ positively selected. The receptors stem from a man between 18 and 35 years old in good health.

CDR3 coding DNA: TGTGCCAGCAGCGGGGACCCCGGTCAGACCCAGTACTTC. Translated: CASSGDPGQTQYF. The rearrangement links TRBV11-2 to TRBJ2-5; D possibly matches TRBD1 or TRBD2 (5 bases each). CDR1 is SGHAT and CDR2 is FQNNGV in the germline V gene. The ends were cut back, 5 bases at V and 6 bases at J, with 13 bases in the middle. The CDR3 spans 13 residues. Using reference TRBV11-2 and TRBJ2-5 for the parts outside the CDR3, the full variable domain is EAGVAQSPRYKIIEKRQSVAFWCNPISGHATLYWYQQILGQGPKLLIQFQNNGVVDDSQLPKDRFSAERLKGVDSTLKIQPAKLEDSAVYLCASSGDPGQTQYFGPGTRLLVL.

This clone came up once. The V and J genes are TRBV4-1 and TRBJ2-5, with 15 bases lining up with TRBD2. Per germline, CDR1 MGHRA and CDR2 YSYEKL. V lost 0 bases and J lost 4; bases outside the gene matches: 3. The CDR3 runs to 17 residues. This CDR3 is CASSQDGTSGRIETQYF. CDR3 DNA sequence: TGCGCCAGCAGCCAAGATGGGACTAGCGGGAGGATAGAGACCCAGTACTTC.

The chain joins TRBV5-4 to TRBJ1-1, with TRBD1 matching 7 bases. The CDR3 contains 14 residues. The germline V gene has CDR1 SGHNT and CDR2 YYREEE (reference sequence). V shed 3 bases and J 2 bases; nucleotides not matched to a gene: 4. The CDR3 region has the DNA TGTGCCAGCAGCTGGACAGGCTACAACACTGAAGCTTTCTTT. This gives the protein CASSWTGYNTEAFF. The entire variable domain, with the rest obtained from reference TRBV5-4 and TRBJ1-1, is as follows: ETGVTQSPTHLIKTRGQQVTLRCSSQSGHNTVSWYQQALGQGPQFIFQYYREEENGRGNFPPRFSGLQFPNYSSELNVNALELDDSALYLCASSWTGYNTEAFFGQGTRLTVV.

The chain couples TRBV28 to TRBJ1-1; no definite D call. This CDR3 is built from 14 residues. The V and J ends lost 5 bases and 2 bases respectively, with 12 bases between them. CDR1 is MDHEN and CDR2 is SYDVKM in the germline V gene. This CDR3 reads CASSGPGRNTEAFF. As DNA, the CDR3 is TGTGCCAGCAGTGGGCCGGGAAGAAACACTGAAGCTTTCTTT. Full variable domain (rest looked up from reference TRBV28 and TRBJ1-1): DVKVTQSSRYLVKRTGEKVFLECVQDMDHENMFWYRQDPGLGLRLIYFSYDVKMKEKGDIPEGYSVSREKKERFSLILESASTNQTSMYLCASSGPGRNTEAFFGQGTRLTVV.

This chain uses TRBV5-1 with TRBJ2-7, with 7 bases lining up with TRBD2. The ends lost 1 base at V and 2 bases at J; junction bases unmatched: 3. The CDR3 is 14 residues long. Germline CDR1 is SGHRS and CDR2 is YFSETQ. CDR3: CASSLSRGAYEQYF. For the CDR3, the DNA is TGCGCCAGCAGCTTGTCCCGGGGGGCCTACGAGCAGTACTTC.

The V and J genes are TRBV5-1 and TRBJ2-7; 9 positions agree with TRBD1. Per germline, CDR1 SGHRS and CDR2 YFSETQ. The V gene end was trimmed by 4 bases and the J gene end by 5 bases; junction bases not matched to a gene: 10. This CDR3 is built from 15 residues. CDR3 amino acids: CASSTGTGLIDEQYF. For the CDR3, the DNA is TGCGCCAGCAGCACGGGGACAGGGCTTATCGACGAGCAGTACTTC. The full variable domain, rest sourced from reference TRBV5-1 and TRBJ2-7, is KAGVTQTPRYLIKTRGQQVTLSCSPISGHRSVSWYQQTPGQGLQFLFEYFSETQRNKGNFPGRFSGRQFSNSRSEMNVSTLELGDSALYLCASSTGTGLIDEQYFGPGTRLTVT.

The gene calls are TRBV5-1 and TRBJ1-5; D is possibly TRBD1 (6 bases). Trimming took off 4 bases at V and 1 base at J, with 21 bases between the two ends. The V gene's germline CDR1 is SGHRS and CDR2 YFSETQ. The CDR3 extends over 18 amino acids. Here the CDR3 reads CASSQQGRTVESNQPQHF. The CDR3 DNA reads as TGCGCCAGCAGCCAGCAAGGCCGGACAGTTGAGAGCAATCAGCCCCAGCATTTT.

The chain carries TRBV30 and TRBJ2-7, with D possibly being TRBD1 (6 bases). The ends were cut back, 1 base at V and 0 bases at J, with 13 bases in the middle. This CDR3 spans 15 amino acids. Germline V gene lookup returns CDR1 GTSNPN and CDR2 SVGIG (reference sequence). The CDR3 is CAWSGSRGSSYEQYF. The DNA of the CDR3 is TGTGCCTGGAGTGGAAGTAGGGGGAGCTCCTACGAGCAGTACTTC.

This clone showed up just once. The chain uses TRBV12-2 and TRBJ2-2. TRBV12-2 is marked as a pseudogene. The CDR3 covers 13 residues. CDR3 sequence: CASRSGDTGELFF. The DNA of the CDR3 is TGTGCAAGTCGCTCAGGAGACACCGGGGAGCTGTTTTTT.

V and J are TRBV7-8 and TRBJ1-5; 10 nucleotides agree with TRBD1. J gave up 0 bases and V 0 bases, and 5 bases lay outside the gene matches. CDR1 and CDR2 (germline): SGHVS, FQNEAQ. This CDR3 spans 18 amino acids. The CDR3: CASSLAPGTGDSNQPQHF. The CDR3 DNA reads TGTGCCAGCAGCTTAGCGCCCGGGACAGGGGATAGCAATCAGCCCCAGCATTTT.

The chain joins TRBV5-1 to TRBJ1-4; no clear D. The V gene lost 0 bases and the J gene lost 4 bases, with 7 bases spanning the gap. CDR3 size: 14 residues. Germline lookup yields CDR1 SGHRS and CDR2 YFSETQ. CDR3 sequence: CASSLGVGNEKLFF. The CDR3 DNA follows: TGCGCCAGCAGCTTGGGGGTCGGTAATGAAAAACTGTTTTTT.

The chain employs TRBV4-2 and TRBJ2-2, with a weak D call TRBD1 (6 bases). This CDR3 is 15 amino acids long. CDR1 is LGHNA, CDR2 YNFKEQ, per germline. Trimming took off 6 bases at V and 1 base at J, with 12 bases between the two ends. The CDR3 DNA reads as TGTGCCAGCAGTCCCGGGACAAGGAACACCGGGGAGCTGTTTTTT. It encodes CASSPGTRNTGELFF.

The chain uses TRBV6-6 and TRBJ2-7, with D uncertain. Germline CDR1 reads MNHNY; CDR2 reads SVGAGI (reference sequence). Between the trimmed V and J ends, which lost 2 bases and 2 bases, there was a span of 10 bases. This CDR3 is built from 14 residues. For the CDR3, the DNA is TGTGCCAGCAGTTACGGTCCTGGGCCCTACGAGCAGTACTTC. Protein product: CASSYGPGPYEQYF.

The V call is TRBV10-3, the J call TRBJ2-1; the match to TRBD2 covers 12 bases. There are 21 residues in the CDR3. Germline CDR1 reads ENHRY; CDR2 reads SYGVKD. The trim removed 1 base at V and 5 bases at J, leaving 18 bases unmatched. In DNA form, the CDR3 reads TGTGCCATCAGTGAGTTCTTTCCTAGCGGGAGGGCCGTGGGGGGCGACAATGAGCAGTTCTTC. Translating it yields CAISEFFPSGRAVGGDNEQFF.

In DNA form, the CDR3 reads TGTGCCAGCAGTTTCGGTTCAAGGCTAGCGGGGTACAATGAGCAGTTCTTC. Translated, it gives CASSFGSRLAGYNEQFF. The chain joins TRBV28 to TRBJ2-1; 9 bases are shared with TRBD2. The V gene end was trimmed by 3 bases and the J gene end by 4 bases; junction bases not matched to a gene: 10. Germline lookup yields CDR1 MDHEN and CDR2 SYDVKM. The CDR3 has 17 residues.

The chain uses TRBV5-1 and TRBJ2-2; D is ambiguous. V lost 0 bases and J 0 bases, leaving 9 bases between the germline ends. Germline values: CDR1 SGHRS, CDR2 YFSETQ. The CDR3 covers 16 residues. CDR3 sequence: CASSLVGQTNTGELFF. Here the CDR3 DNA reads TGCGCCAGCAGCTTGGTAGGGCAGACGAACACCGGGGAGCTGTTTTTT.

V is TRBV7-2 and J is TRBJ2-7, with 7 bases fitting TRBD1. V lost 5 bases to trimming and J lost 3 bases; unmatched junction nucleotides: 7. CDR3 size: 14 residues. The germline CDR1 and CDR2 sequences are SGHTA and FQGNSA. This chain's CDR3 is CASSPGQSRYEQYF. The DNA of the CDR3 is TGTGCCAGCAGCCCGGGACAGAGCCGCTACGAGCAGTACTTC.

The J gene is TRBJ1-2, the V gene TRBV7-9; D is possibly TRBD1 (6 bases). CDR3 length: 16 residues. Germline V lookup: CDR1 SEHNR, CDR2 FQNEAQ (reference sequence). The V end lost 3 bases, the J end lost 8 bases, and 22 bases lay between the germline ends. CDR3 sequence: CASSFDLFWGRKGYTF. The CDR3 DNA reads as TGTGCCAGCAGCTTTGATTTGTTTTGGGGGCGAAAGGGCTACACCTTC.

This clone was recorded once. V and J are TRBV4-1 and TRBJ1-4, with a possible D match to TRBD1 (6 bases). Trimming took off 1 base at V and 8 bases at J, with 17 bases between the two ends. Germline V gene data show CDR1 as MGHRA and CDR2 as YSYEKL. The CDR3 has 16 amino acids. CDR3 sequence (DNA): TGCGCCAGCAGCCAAGGGGTAGCGGGGGCAGGAGAAAAACTGTTTTTT. Amino acid sequence: CASSQGVAGAGEKLFF.

In nucleotides, the CDR3 is TGTGCCAGCAGTCAACAGGGGATTAATTCACCCCTCCACTTT. Amino acids: CASSQQGINSPLHF. This rearrangement joins TRBV6-4 to TRBJ1-6; 7 bases are shared with TRBD1. With 5 bases clipped from V and 6 bases from J, the junction kept 4 bases outside the gene matches. Per the germline V gene, CDR1 is MRHNA and CDR2 is SNTAGT. The CDR3 is 14 residues long.

The table lists this clone with a count of one. The genes are TRBV11-2 and TRBJ1-2; 9 bases line up with TRBD1. J lost 4 bases, V lost 4 bases, and 4 bases had no gene match. The CDR3 length is 14 residues. CDR1 and CDR2 (germline): SGHAT, FQNNGV. The CDR3 is CASSSTGGSYGYTF. In DNA form, the CDR3 reads TGTGCCAGCAGCTCCACAGGGGGCTCCTATGGCTACACCTTC. Filled out from reference TRBV11-2 and TRBJ1-2, the complete variable domain reads EAGVAQSPRYKIIEKRQSVAFWCNPISGHATLYWYQQILGQGPKLLIQFQNNGVVDDSQLPKDRFSAERLKGVDSTLKIQPAKLEDSAVYLCASSSTGGSYGYTFGSGTRLTVV.